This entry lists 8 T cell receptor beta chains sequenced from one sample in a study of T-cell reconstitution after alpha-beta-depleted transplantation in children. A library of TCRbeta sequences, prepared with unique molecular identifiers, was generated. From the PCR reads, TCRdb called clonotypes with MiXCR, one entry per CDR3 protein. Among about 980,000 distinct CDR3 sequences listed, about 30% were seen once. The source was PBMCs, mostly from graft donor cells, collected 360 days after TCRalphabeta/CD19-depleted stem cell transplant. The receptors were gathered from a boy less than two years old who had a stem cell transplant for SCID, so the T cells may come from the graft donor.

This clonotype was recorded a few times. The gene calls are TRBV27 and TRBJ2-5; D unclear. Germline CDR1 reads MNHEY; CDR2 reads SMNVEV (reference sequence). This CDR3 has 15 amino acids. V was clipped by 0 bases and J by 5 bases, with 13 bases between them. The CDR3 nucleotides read TGTGCCAGCAGTTTATCCGCCTCAATGCTCGAGACCCAGTACTTC. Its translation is CASSLSASMLETQYF.

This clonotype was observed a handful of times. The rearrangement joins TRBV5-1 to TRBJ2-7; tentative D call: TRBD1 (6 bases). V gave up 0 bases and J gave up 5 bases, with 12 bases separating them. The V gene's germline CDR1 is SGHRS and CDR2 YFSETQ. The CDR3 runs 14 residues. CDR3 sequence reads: CASSLDGQLDEQYF. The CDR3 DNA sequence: TGCGCCAGCAGCTTGGATGGACAGTTGGACGAGCAGTACTTC.

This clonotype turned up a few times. The CDR3 DNA reads as TGCGCCAGCAGCGCTGTCCGCAGCTCCTACAATGAGCAGTTCTTC. Amino acid sequence: CASSAVRSSYNEQFF. The V and J genes are TRBV5-1 and TRBJ2-1; the D is unclear. Germline CDR1 reads SGHRS; CDR2 reads YFSETQ. CDR3 length equals 15 residues. V dropped 4 bases and J dropped 0 bases, with 11 bases sitting between them.

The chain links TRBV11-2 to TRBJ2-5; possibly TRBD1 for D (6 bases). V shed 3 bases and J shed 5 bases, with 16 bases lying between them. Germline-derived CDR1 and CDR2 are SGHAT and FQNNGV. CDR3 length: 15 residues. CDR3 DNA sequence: TGTGCCAGCAGCTTTGGGGGCAGCCCGGCGGAGACCCAGTACTTC. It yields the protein CASSFGGSPAETQYF.

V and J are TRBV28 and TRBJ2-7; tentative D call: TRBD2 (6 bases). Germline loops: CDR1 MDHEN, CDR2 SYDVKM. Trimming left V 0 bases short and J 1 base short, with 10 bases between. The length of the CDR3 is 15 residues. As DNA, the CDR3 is TGTGCCAGCAGTTTATGGCGGGGCTATTCCTACGAGCAGTACTTC. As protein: CASSLWRGYSYEQYF.

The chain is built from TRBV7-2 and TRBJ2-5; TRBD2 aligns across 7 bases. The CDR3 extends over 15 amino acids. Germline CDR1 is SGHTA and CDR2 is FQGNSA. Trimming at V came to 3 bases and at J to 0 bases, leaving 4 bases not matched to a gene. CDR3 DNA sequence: TGTGCCAGCAGCTTGGGAGGGGTGTACCAAGAGACCCAGTACTTC. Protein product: CASSLGGVYQETQYF. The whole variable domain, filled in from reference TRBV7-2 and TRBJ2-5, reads GAGVSQSPSNKVTEKGKDVELRCDPISGHTALYWYRQSLGQGLEFLIYFQGNSAPDKSGLPSDRFSAERTGGSVSTLTIQRTQQEDSAVYLCASSLGGVYQETQYFGPGTRLLVL.

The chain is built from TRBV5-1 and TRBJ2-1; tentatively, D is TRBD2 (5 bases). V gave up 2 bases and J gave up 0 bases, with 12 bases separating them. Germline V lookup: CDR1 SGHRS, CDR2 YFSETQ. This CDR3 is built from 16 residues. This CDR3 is CASSLSGVGSYNEQFF. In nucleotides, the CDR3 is TGCGCCAGCAGCTTATCCGGGGTCGGCTCCTACAATGAGCAGTTCTTC. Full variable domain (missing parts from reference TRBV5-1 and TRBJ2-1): KAGVTQTPRYLIKTRGQQVTLSCSPISGHRSVSWYQQTPGQGLQFLFEYFSETQRNKGNFPGRFSGRQFSNSRSEMNVSTLELGDSALYLCASSLSGVGSYNEQFFGPGTRLTVL.

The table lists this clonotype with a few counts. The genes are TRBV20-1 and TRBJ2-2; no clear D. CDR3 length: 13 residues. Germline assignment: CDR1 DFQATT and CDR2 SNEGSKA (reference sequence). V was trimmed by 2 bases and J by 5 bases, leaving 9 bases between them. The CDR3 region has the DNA TGCAGTGCTAGAAGGGAAGGGACCGGGGAGCTGTTTTTT. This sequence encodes CSARREGTGELFF.